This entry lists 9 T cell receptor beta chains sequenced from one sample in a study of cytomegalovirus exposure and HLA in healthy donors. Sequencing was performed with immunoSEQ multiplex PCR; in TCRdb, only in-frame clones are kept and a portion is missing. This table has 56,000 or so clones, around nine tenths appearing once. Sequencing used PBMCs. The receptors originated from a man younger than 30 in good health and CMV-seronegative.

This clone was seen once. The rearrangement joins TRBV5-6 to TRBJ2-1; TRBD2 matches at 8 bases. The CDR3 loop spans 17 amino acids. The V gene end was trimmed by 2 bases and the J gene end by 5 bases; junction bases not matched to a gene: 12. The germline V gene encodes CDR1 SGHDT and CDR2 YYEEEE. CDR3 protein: CASSLVILREGNNEQFF. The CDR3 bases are TGTGCCAGCAGCTTAGTAATTCTCCGGGAGGGCAACAATGAGCAGTTCTTC.

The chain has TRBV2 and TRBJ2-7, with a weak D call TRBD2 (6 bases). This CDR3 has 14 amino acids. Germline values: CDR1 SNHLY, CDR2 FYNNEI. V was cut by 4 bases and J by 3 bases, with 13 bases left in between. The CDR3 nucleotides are TGTGCCAGCAGTGTAAGCCAGGGAGGCTACGAGCAGTACTTC. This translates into CASSVSQGGYEQYF.

CDR3 DNA sequence: TGCAGCGTTGAAAGGGGGCTTGGGTCTGAAGCTTTCTTT. This encodes CSVERGLGSEAFF. V usage is TRBV29-1 and J usage is TRBJ1-1; 7 positions agree with TRBD1. Trimming took 2 bases from V and 6 from J; bases not matched to a gene: 6. The CDR3 covers 13 residues. Germline-derived CDR1 and CDR2 are SQVTM and ANQGSEA.

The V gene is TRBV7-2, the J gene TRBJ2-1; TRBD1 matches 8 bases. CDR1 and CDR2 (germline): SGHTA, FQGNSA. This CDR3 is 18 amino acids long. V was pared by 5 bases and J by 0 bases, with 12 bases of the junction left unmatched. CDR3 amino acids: CASSPTGTGDSSYNEQFF. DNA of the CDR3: TGTGCCAGCAGCCCAACCGGGACAGGCGATAGCTCCTACAATGAGCAGTTCTTC.

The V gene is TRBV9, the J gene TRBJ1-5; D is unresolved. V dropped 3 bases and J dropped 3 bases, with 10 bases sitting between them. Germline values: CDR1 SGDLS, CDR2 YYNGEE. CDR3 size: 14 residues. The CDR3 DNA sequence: TGTGCCAGCAGCGACGGGAGTTCCAATCAGCCCCAGCATTTT. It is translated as CASSDGSSNQPQHF.

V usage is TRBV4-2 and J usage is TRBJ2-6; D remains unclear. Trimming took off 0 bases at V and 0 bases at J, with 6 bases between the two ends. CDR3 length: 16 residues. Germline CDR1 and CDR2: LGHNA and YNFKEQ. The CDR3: CASSQEADSGANVLTF. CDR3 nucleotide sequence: TGTGCCAGCAGCCAAGAGGCTGACTCTGGGGCCAACGTCCTGACTTTC.

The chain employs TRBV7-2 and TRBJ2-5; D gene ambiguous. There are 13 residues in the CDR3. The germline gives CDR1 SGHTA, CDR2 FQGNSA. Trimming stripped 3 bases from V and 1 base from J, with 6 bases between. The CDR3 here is CASSFSLQETQYF. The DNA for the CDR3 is TGTGCCAGCAGCTTTAGCCTCCAAGAGACCCAGTACTTC.

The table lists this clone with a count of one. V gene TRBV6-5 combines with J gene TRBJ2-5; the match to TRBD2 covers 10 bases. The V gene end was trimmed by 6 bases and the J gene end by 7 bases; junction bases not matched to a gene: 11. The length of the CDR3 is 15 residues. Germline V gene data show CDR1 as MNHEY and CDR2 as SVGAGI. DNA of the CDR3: TGTGCCAGCAGGTCAGCGGGAGGGCTGATGGGGACCCAGTACTTC. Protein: CASRSAGGLMGTQYF.

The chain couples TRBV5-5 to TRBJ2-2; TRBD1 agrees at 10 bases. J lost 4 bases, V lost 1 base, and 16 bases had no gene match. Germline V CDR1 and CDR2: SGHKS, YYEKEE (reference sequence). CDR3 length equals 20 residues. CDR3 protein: CASSLLGSFRTGGITGELFF. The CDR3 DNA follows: TGTGCCAGCAGCTTGCTCGGTTCGTTTAGGACAGGGGGTATCACCGGGGAGCTGTTTTTT.